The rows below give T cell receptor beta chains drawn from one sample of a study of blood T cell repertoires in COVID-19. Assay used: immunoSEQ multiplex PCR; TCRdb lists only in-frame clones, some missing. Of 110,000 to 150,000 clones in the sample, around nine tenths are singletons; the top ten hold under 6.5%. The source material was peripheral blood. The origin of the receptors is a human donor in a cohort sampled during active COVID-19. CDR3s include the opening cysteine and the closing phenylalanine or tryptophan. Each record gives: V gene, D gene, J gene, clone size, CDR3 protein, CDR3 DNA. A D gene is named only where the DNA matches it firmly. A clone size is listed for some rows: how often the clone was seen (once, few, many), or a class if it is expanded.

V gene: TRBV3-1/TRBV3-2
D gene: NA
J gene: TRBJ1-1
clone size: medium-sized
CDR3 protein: CATQEGSEAFF
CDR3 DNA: TGTGCCACTCAGGAGGGTTCTGAAGCTTTCTTT

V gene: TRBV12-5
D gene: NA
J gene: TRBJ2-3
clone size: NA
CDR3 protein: CASGRGVSELGDTQYF
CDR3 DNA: TGTGCTAGTGGTCGCGGGGTCAGTGAGCTAGGGGATACGCAGTATTTT

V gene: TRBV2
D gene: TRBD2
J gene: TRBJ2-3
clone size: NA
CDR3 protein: CASSGAAGLAGSRTQYF
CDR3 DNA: TGTGCCAGCAGTGGGGCGGCCGGACTAGCGGGGTCGCGTACGCAGTATTTT

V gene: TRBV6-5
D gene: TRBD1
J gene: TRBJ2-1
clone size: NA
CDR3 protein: CATRQGSRDNEQFF
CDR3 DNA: TGTGCCACCAGACAGGGAAGCCGGGACAATGAGCAGTTCTTC

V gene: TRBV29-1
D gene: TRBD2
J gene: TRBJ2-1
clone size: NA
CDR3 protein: CSVFHGTSGRNEQFF
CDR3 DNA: TGCAGCGTCTTTCACGGGACTAGCGGGAGAAATGAGCAGTTCTTC

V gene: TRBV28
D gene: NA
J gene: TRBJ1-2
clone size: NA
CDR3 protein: CASTSGPNYGYTF
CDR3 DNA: TGTGCCAGCACAAGCGGGCCTAACTATGGCTACACCTTC

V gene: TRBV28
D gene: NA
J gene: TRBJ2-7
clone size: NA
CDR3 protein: CASSLGSFYEQYF
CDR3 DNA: TGTGCCAGCAGTTTAGGCTCCTTCTACGAGCAGTACTTC

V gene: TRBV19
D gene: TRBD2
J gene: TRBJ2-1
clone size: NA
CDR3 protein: CASRVGASGGNEQFF
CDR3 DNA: TGTGCCAGTAGGGTAGGGGCTAGCGGGGGGAATGAGCAGTTCTTC

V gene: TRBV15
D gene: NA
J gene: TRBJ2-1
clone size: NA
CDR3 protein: CATSRGTVGSPHEQFF
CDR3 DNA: TGTGCCACCAGCAGAGGGACAGTTGGTTCCCCCCATGAGCAGTTCTTC

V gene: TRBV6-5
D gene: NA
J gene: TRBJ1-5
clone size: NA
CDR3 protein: CASKEDNYSNQPQHF
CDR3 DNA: TGTGCCAGCAAAGAGGACAACTATAGCAATCAGCCCCAGCATTTT

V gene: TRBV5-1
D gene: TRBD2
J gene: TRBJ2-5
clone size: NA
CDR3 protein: CASSFLAAGGKETQYF
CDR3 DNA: TGCGCCAGCAGCTTCCTCGCAGCGGGGGGTAAGGAGACCCAGTACTTC

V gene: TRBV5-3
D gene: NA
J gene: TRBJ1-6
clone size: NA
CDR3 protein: CARSLGLRAFYNSPLHF
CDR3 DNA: TGTGCCAGAAGCTTGGGACTGAGAGCTTTTTATAATTCACCCCTCCACTTT

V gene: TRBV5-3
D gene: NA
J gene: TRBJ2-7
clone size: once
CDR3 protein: CARSLIRRECYEQYF
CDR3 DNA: TGTGCCAGAAGCTTGATAAGGAGGGAATGCTACGAGCAGTACTTC

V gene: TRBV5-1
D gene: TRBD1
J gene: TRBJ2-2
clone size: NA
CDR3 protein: CASSGTGGRDTGELFF
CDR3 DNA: TGCGCCAGCAGCGGGACAGGGGGCAGGGACACCGGGGAGCTGTTTTTT

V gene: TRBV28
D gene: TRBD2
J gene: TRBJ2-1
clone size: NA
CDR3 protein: CASSSYSGKLHNEQFF
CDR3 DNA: TGTGCCAGCAGTTCGTATAGCGGGAAATTGCACAATGAGCAGTTCTTC

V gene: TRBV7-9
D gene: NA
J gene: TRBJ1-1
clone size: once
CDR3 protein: CASSPTDLNTEAFF
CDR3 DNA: TGTGCCAGCAGCCCAACTGACTTGAACACTGAAGCTTTCTTT

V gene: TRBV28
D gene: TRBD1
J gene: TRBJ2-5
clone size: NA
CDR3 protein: CASSRGTGGQETQYF
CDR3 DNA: TGTGCCAGCAGCCGCGGGACAGGGGGACAAGAGACCCAGTACTTC

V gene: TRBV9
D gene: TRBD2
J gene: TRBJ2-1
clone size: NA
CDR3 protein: CASSAGDYLGIGEQFF
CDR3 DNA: TGTGCCAGCAGCGCCGGGGACTACCTCGGAATTGGTGAGCAGTTCTTC

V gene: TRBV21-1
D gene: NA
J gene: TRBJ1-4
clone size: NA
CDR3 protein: CASSTKAPRQAADEKLFF
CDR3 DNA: TGTGCCAGCAGCACGAAAGCACCCAGACAGGCGGCGGATGAAAAACTGTTTTTT

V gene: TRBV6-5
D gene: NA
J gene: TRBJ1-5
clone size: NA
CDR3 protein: CASTASSGGNQPQHF
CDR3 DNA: TGTGCCAGCACCGCGTCAAGTGGAGGCAATCAGCCCCAGCATTTT

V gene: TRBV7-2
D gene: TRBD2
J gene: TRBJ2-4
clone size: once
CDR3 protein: CASSLGVAGGIAKNIQYF
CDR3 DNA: TGTGCCAGCAGCTTAGGGGTGGCGGGGGGAATAGCCAAAAACATTCAGTACTTC

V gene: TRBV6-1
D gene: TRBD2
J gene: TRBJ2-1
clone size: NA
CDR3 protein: CASSEIAGVYNEQFF
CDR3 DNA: TGTGCCAGCAGTGAAATAGCGGGGGTTTACAATGAGCAGTTCTTC

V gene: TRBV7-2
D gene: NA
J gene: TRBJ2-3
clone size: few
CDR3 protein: CASSLYSGSTDTQYF
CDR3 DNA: TGTGCCAGCAGCCTGTATAGCGGATCCACAGATACGCAGTATTTT

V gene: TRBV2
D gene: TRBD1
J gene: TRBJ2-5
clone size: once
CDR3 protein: CASSRYRGQWPETQYF
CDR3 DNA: TGTGCCAGCAGTCGTTACAGGGGGCAGTGGCCAGAGACCCAGTACTTC

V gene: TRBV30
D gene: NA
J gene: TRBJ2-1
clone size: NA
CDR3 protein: CAWSVSQNEQFF
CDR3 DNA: TGTGCCTGGAGTGTATCCCAAAATGAGCAGTTCTTC

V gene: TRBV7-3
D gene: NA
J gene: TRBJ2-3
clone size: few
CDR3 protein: CASSLRILETQYF
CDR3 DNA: TGTGCCAGCAGCTTAAGAATCTTGGAGACGCAGTATTTT

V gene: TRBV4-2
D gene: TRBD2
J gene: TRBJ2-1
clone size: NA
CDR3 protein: CASSPPSGRGYNEQFF
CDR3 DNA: TGTGCCAGCAGCCCCCCTAGCGGGAGGGGATACAATGAGCAGTTCTTC

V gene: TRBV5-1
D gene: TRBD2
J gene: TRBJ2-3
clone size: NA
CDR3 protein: CASSYSGRISTDTQYF
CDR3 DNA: TGCGCCAGCAGCTACAGCGGGAGGATTAGCACAGATACGCAGTATTTT

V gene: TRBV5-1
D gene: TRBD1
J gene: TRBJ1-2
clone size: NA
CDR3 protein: CASSLAGQGDGYTF
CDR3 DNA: TGCGCCAGCAGCTTGGCAGGACAGGGGGATGGCTACACCTTC

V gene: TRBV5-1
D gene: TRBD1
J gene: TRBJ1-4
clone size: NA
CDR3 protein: CASSLGQGGEKLFF
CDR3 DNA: TGCGCCAGCAGCTTGGGACAGGGTGGGGAAAAACTGTTTTTT

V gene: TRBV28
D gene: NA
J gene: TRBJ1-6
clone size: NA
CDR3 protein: CASSSRGPSPLHF
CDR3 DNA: TGTGCCAGCAGCTCCCGCGGGCCCTCACCCCTCCACTTT

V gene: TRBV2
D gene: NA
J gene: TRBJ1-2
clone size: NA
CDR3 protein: CASYQSNYGYTF
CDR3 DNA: TGTGCCAGCTACCAGTCTAACTATGGCTACACCTTC

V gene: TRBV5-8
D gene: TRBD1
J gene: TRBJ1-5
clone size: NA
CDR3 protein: CASSLWTGDSNQPQHF
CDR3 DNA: TGTGCCAGCAGCTTGTGGACAGGGGATAGCAATCAGCCCCAGCATTTT

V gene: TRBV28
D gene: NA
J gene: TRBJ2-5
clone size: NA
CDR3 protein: CASIRDTIDQETQYF
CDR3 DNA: TGTGCCAGCATCCGGGACACCATAGACCAAGAGACCCAGTACTTC

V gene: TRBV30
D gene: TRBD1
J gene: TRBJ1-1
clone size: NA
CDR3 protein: CAWSVRRDRGGSTVEAFF
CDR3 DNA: TGTGCCTGGAGTGTACGCCGGGACAGGGGAGGCAGTACGGTTGAAGCTTTCTTT

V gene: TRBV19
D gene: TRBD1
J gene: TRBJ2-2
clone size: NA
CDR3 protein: CASSHRGSTGELFF
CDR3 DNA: TGTGCCAGTAGTCACAGGGGGTCGACCGGGGAGCTGTTTTTT

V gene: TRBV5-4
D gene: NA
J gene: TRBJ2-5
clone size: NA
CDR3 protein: CASSTSGGKETQYF
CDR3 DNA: TGTGCCAGCAGCACCTCCGGCGGGAAAGAGACCCAGTACTTC

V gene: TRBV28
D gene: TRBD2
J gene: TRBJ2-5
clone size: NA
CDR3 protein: CASSAPLSGRGWETQYF
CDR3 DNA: TGTGCCAGCAGTGCCCCTCTTAGCGGGAGGGGGTGGGAGACCCAGTACTTC

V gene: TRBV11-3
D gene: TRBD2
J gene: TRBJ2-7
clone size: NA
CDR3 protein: CASSTSGSYEQYF
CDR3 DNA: TGTGCCAGCAGCACTAGCGGATCCTACGAGCAGTACTTC

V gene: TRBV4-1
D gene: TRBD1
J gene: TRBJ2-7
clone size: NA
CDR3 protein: CASSRLGQISYEQYF
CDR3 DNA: TGCGCCAGCAGCCGTCTGGGACAGATCTCCTACGAGCAGTACTTC

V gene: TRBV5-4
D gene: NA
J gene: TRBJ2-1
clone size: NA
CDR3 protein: CASSLPLAKLQFF
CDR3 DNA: TGTGCCAGCAGCCTCCCGCTAGCCAAACTTCAGTTCTTC

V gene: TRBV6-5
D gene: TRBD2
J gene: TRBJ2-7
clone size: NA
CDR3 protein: CASRRETSGTYEQYF
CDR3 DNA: TGTGCCAGCAGGAGGGAAACTAGCGGTACCTACGAGCAGTACTTC

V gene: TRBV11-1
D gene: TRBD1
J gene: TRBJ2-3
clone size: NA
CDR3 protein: CASSSVGQGITDTQYF
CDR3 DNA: TGTGCCAGCAGCTCCGTTGGACAGGGGATCACAGATACGCAGTATTTT